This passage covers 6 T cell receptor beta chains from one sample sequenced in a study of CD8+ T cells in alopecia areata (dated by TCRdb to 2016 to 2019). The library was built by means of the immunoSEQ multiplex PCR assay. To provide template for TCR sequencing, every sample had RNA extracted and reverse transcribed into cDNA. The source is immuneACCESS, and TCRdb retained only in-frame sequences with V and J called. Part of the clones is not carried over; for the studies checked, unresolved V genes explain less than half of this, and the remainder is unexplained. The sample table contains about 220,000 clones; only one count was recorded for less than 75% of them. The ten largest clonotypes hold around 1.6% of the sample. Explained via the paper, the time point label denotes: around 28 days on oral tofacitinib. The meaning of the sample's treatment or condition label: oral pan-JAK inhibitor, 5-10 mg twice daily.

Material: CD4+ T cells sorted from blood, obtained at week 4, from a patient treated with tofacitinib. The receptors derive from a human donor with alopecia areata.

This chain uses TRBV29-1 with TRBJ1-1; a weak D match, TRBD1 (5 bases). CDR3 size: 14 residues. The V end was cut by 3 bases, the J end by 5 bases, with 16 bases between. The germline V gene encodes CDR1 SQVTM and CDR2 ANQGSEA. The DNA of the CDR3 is TGCAGCGTTGAGCGGGGCATGGGATGGACTGAAGCTTTCTTT. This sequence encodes CSVERGMGWTEAFF.

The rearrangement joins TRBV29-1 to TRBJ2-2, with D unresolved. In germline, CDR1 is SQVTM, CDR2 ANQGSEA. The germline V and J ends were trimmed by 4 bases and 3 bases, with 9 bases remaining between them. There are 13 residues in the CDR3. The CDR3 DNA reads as TGCAGCGTTGTCGTCGGGTACACCGGGGAGCTGTTTTTT. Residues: CSVVVGYTGELFF.

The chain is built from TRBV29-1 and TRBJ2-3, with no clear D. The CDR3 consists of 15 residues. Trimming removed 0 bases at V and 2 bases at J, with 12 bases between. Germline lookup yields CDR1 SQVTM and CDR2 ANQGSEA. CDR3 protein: CSVEDRQVITDTQYF. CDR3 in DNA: TGCAGCGTTGAAGATCGCCAGGTGATCACAGATACGCAGTATTTT.

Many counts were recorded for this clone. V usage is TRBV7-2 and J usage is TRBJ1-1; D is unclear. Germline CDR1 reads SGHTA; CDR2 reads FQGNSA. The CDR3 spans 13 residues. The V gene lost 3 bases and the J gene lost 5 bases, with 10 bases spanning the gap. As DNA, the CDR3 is TGTGCCAGCAGCTTTGACTGGGGAACTGAAGCTTTCTTT. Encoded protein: CASSFDWGTEAFF.

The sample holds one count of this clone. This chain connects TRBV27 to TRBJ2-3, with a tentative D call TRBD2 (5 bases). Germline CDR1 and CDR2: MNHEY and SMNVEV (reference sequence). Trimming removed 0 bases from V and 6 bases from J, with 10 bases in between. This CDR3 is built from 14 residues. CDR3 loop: CASSLSWTEDTQYF. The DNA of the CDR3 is TGTGCCAGCAGTTTATCGTGGACTGAGGATACGCAGTATTTT.

The CDR3 bases are TGTGCCATCAGTGAACCCTACAATGAGCAGTTCTTC. It is translated as CAISEPYNEQFF. This rearrangement joins TRBV10-3 to TRBJ2-1; D gene ambiguous. V lost 3 bases to trimming and J lost 2 bases, with 2 bases between them. This CDR3 spans 12 amino acids. Germline V CDR1 and CDR2: ENHRY, SYGVKD.